Each of the 13 T cell receptor beta chains below was sequenced from the same sample in a study of OX40 agonist ivuxolimab in advanced cancers. Assay: immunoSEQ multiplex PCR; the TCRdb copy retains only in-frame clones and omits some. The data hold about 71,000 clones, with roughly nine tenths observed a single time. The sequenced sample was CD4+ or CD8+ T cells sorted from blood, obtained in a trial of the OX40 agonist ivuxolimab. These receptors all come from an adult with an advanced solid tumor such as melanoma, head and neck, liver or kidney cancer.

This clone was seen just once. The V call is TRBV7-9, the J call TRBJ2-1; 11 bases match TRBD1. CDR3 size: 19 residues. Germline V gives CDR1 SEHNR, CDR2 FQNEAQ (reference sequence). With V trimmed by 5 bases and J by 6 bases, 18 bases remained unmatched. The CDR3 nucleotides are TGTGCCAGCAGCCGAAATATGGACAGGGGGCTCGAGGGGGTCAATGAGCAGTTCTTC. This sequence encodes CASSRNMDRGLEGVNEQFF.

The rearrangement links TRBV27 to TRBJ2-7; TRBD1 aligns across 8 bases. The CDR3 covers 14 residues. Germline loops: CDR1 MNHEY, CDR2 SMNVEV (reference sequence). The junction had 1 base not matched to a gene; V was cut back by 3 bases and J by 0 bases. The CDR3 sequence is CASSFGTGSYEQYF. CDR3 DNA sequence: TGTGCCAGCAGTTTCGGGACAGGCTCCTACGAGCAGTACTTC.

The chain is built from TRBV21-1 and TRBJ2-7; the table's D call of TRBD1 was not tested on the DNA. TRBV21-1 is recorded as a pseudogene. CDR3 length: 15 residues. The CDR3 DNA sequence: TGTGCCAGCAGCAAAGATAGTAGGGGCTACTACGAGCAGTACTTC. Residues: CASSKDSRGYYEQYF.

The V and J genes are TRBV4-3 and TRBJ2-2; D might be TRBD1 (6 bases). The CDR3 is made up of 17 amino acids. The V gene lost 1 base and the J gene lost 0 bases, with 12 bases spanning the gap. The germline V gene has CDR1 LGHNA and CDR2 YSLEER. CDR3 sequence: CASSQALDSSNTGELFF. CDR3 DNA sequence: TGCGCCAGCAGCCAAGCCCTGGACAGCTCGAACACCGGGGAGCTGTTTTTT.

This clone was counted only a few times. The chain combines TRBV7-3 with TRBJ2-2; D is possibly TRBD2 (6 bases). The CDR3 is 15 residues long. The ends were cut back, 5 bases at V and 5 bases at J, with 15 bases in the middle. CDR1 and CDR2 (germline): SGHTA, FQGTGA. DNA of the CDR3: TGTGCCAGCAGCCCCACGGTGGGGGGTACCGGGGAGCTGTTTTTT. It is translated as CASSPTVGGTGELFF.

This chain joins TRBV9 and TRBJ2-3; TRBD1 agrees at 9 bases. The CDR3 contains 14 residues. Germline values: CDR1 SGDLS, CDR2 YYNGEE. Losses at the gene ends were 4 bases for V and 4 bases for J; bases not matched to a gene: 4. The CDR3 nucleotides are TGTGCCAGCAGCTCACAGGGGGCAGCAGATACGCAGTATTTT. Translation: CASSSQGAADTQYF. Looking up the rest from reference TRBV9 and TRBJ2-3 gives the full variable domain: DSGVTQTPKHLITATGQRVTLRCSPRSGDLSVYWYQQSLDQGLQFLIQYYNGEERAKGNILERFSAQQFPDLHSELNLSSLELGDSALYFCASSSQGAADTQYFGPGTRLTVL.

The chain links TRBV28 to TRBJ2-1; possibly TRBD1 for D (7 bases). V was pared by 6 bases and J by 1 base, with 10 bases between. CDR3 length equals 14 residues. Germline CDR1 reads MDHEN; CDR2 reads SYDVKM. The CDR3 spells CASREGQSYNEQFF. The CDR3 DNA is TGTGCCAGCAGGGAGGGACAGTCCTACAATGAGCAGTTCTTC.

The CDR3: CASRPLRTENTGELFF. The CDR3, as DNA: TGTGCCAGCAGACCACTAAGGACGGAGAACACCGGGGAGCTGTTTTTT. The V gene is TRBV7-8, the J gene TRBJ2-2; no reliable D call. The germline V and J ends were trimmed by 6 bases and 1 base, with 15 bases remaining between them. CDR1 and CDR2 (germline): SGHVS, FQNEAQ. This CDR3 is built from 16 residues.

The rearrangement uses TRBV13 and TRBJ2-7, with TRBD2 matching 11 bases. With V trimmed by 3 bases and J by 3 bases, 1 base remained unmatched. Per the germline V gene, CDR1 is PRHDT and CDR2 is FYEKMQ (reference sequence). This CDR3 comprises 14 residues. The CDR3 region is CASSFSGRVYEQYF. For the CDR3, the DNA is TGTGCCAGCAGCTTTAGCGGGAGGGTCTACGAGCAGTACTTC.

V gene TRBV7-9 combines with J gene TRBJ2-5; either TRBD1 or TRBD2 may supply D (6 bases each). Germline-derived CDR1 and CDR2 are SEHNR and FQNEAQ (reference sequence). V dropped 11 bases and J dropped 5 bases, with 15 bases sitting between them. CDR3 length equals 12 residues. The CDR3 DNA sequence: TGTGCCCTGGAGGGGGATAAGGAGACCCAGTACTTC. It yields the protein CALEGDKETQYF.

The genes are TRBV15 and TRBJ1-4; D may be TRBD1 (5 bases). CDR1 and CDR2 from the germline V gene are LNHNV and YYDKDF (reference sequence). The V gene lost 1 base and the J gene lost 1 base, with 10 bases spanning the gap. CDR3 length equals 16 residues. The CDR3 sequence is CATSRVRGITNEKLFF. The CDR3 nucleotides are TGTGCCACCAGCAGAGTGCGGGGGATAACTAATGAAAAACTGTTTTTT.

The chain is built from TRBV4-3 and TRBJ1-4; D is unclear. CDR3 length: 17 residues. CDR1 and CDR2 (germline): LGHNA, YSLEER. V was clipped by 4 bases and J by 3 bases, with 18 bases between them. The CDR3 sequence is CASSPLPEPEANEKLFF. For the CDR3, the DNA is TGCGCCAGCAGCCCACTCCCAGAGCCAGAAGCTAATGAAAAACTGTTTTTT.

This rearrangement joins TRBV29-1 to TRBJ2-7; 9 bases align to TRBD1. Germline V gene sequence: CDR1 SQVTM, CDR2 ANQGSEA. The V gene end was trimmed by 6 bases and the J gene end by 0 bases; junction bases not matched to a gene: 15. The length of the CDR3 is 17 residues. CDR3 sequence: CSVISIRDRVLSYEQYF. The CDR3 nucleotides are TGCAGCGTCATTTCCATACGGGACAGGGTCCTCTCCTACGAGCAGTACTTC.